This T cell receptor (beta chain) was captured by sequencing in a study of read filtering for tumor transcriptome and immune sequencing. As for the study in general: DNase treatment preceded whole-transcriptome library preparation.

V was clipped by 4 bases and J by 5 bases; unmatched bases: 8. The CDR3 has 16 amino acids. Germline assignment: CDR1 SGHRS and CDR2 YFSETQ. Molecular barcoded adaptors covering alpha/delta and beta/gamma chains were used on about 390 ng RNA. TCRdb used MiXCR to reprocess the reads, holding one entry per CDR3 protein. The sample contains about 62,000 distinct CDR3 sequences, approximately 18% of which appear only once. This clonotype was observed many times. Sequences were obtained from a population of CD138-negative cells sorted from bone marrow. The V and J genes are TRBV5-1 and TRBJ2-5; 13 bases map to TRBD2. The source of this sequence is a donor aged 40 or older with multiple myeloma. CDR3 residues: CASSPRTSGSSETQYF. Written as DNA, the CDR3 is TGCGCCAGCAGCCCAAGGACTAGCGGGAGCTCTGAGACCCAGTACTTC. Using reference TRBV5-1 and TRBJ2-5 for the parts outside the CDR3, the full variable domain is KAGVTQTPRYLIKTRGQQVTLSCSPISGHRSVSWYQQTPGQGLQFLFEYFSETQRNKGNFPGRFSGRQFSNSRSEMNVSTLELGDSALYLCASSPRTSGSSETQYFGPGTRLLVL.